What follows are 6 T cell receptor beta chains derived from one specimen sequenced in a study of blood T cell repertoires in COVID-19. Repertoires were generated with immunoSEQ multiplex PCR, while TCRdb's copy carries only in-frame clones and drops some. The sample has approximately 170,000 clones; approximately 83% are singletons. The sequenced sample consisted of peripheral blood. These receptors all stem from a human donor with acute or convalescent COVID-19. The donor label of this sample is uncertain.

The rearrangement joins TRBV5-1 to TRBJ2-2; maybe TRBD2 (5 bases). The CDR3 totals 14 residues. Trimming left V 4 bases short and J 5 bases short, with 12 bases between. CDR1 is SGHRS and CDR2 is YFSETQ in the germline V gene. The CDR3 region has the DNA TGCGCCAGCAGCAACCCGAGCGGTACCGGGGAGCTGTTTTTT. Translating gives CASSNPSGTGELFF. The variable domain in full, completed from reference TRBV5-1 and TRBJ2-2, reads KAGVTQTPRYLIKTRGQQVTLSCSPISGHRSVSWYQQTPGQGLQFLFEYFSETQRNKGNFPGRFSGRQFSNSRSEMNVSTLELGDSALYLCASSNPSGTGELFFGEGSRLTVL.

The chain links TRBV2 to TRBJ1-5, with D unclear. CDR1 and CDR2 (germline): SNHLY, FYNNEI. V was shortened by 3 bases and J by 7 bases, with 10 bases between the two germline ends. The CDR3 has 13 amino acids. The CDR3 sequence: CASSEEEVQPQHF. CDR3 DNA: TGTGCCAGCAGTGAGGAGGAGGTGCAGCCCCAGCATTTT.

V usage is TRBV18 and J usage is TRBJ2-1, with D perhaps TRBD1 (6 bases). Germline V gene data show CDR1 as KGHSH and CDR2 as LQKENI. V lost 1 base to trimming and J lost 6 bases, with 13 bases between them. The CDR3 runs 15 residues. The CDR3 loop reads CASSPRQGLGNEQFF. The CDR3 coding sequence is TGTGCCAGCTCACCACGGCAGGGGCTTGGCAATGAGCAGTTCTTC.

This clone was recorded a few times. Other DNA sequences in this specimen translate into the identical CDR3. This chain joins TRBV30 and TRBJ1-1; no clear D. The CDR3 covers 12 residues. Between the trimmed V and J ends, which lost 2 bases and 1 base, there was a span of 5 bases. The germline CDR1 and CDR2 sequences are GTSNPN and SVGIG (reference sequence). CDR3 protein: CAWSRENTEAFF. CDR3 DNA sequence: TGTGCCTGGAGTCGGGAGAACACTGAAGCTTTCTTT.

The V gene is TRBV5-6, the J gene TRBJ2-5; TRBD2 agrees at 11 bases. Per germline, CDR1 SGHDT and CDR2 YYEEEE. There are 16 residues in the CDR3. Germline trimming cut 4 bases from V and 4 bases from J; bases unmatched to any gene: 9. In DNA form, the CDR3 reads TGTGCCAGCAGCCGCGGACTAGCGGGTGGGGCAGAGACCCAGTACTTC. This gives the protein CASSRGLAGGAETQYF.

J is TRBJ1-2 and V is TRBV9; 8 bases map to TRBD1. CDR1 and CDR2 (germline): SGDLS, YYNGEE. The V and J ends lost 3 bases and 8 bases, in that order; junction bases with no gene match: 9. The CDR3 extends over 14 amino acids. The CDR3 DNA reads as TGTGCCAGCAGCGCCTCAGGGGGCGTCGGGGGCTACACCTTC. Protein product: CASSASGGVGGYTF.